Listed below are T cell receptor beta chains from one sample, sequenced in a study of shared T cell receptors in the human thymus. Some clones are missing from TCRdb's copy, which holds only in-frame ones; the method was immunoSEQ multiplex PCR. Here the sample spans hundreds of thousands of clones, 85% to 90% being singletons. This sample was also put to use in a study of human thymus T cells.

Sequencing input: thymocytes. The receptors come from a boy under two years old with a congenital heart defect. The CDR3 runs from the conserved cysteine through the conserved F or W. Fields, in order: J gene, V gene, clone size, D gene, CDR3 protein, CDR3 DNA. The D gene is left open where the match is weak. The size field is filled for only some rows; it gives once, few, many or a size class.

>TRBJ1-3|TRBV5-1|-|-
CASSPHYSGNTIYF
TGCGCCAGCAGCCCGCACTACTCTGGAAACACCATATATTTT
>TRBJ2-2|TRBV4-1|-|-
CASSQDGWRDLDTGELFF
TGCGCCAGCAGCCAAGACGGTTGGAGGGATTTGGACACCGGGGAGCTGTTTTTT
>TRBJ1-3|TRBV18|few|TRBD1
CASSPDRSRNTIYF
TGTGCCAGCTCACCGGACAGGAGTAGAAACACCATATATTTT
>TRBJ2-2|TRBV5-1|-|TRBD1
CASSPRDRGRRSDHHTGELFF
TGCGCCAGCAGCCCTCGGGACAGGGGGCGTCGTAGCGATCATCACACCGGGGAGCTGTTTTTT
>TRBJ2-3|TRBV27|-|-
CASSPIIGGTDTQYF
TGTGCCAGCAGTCCCATTATAGGGGGCACAGATACGCAGTATTTT
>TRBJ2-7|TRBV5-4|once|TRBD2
CASSQIGLAGTRSYEQYF
TGTGCCAGCAGCCAAATCGGGCTAGCGGGAACTCGCTCCTACGAGCAGTACTTC
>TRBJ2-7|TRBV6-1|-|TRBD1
CASSEEEDRGSEQYF
TGTGCCAGCAGTGAAGAGGAGGACAGGGGAAGCGAGCAGTACTTC
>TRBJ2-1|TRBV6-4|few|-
CASSPGRNREDNEQFF
TGTGCCAGCAGCCCGGGCCGAAATAGGGAGGACAATGAGCAGTTCTTC
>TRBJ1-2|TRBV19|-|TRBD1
CASSGGTGLFYGYTF
TGTGCCAGTAGTGGGGGGACAGGTCTTTTTTATGGCTACACCTTC
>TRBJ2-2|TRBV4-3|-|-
CASSQLAAGTGELFF
TGCGCCAGCAGCCAATTAGCGGCTGGCACCGGGGAGCTGTTTTTT
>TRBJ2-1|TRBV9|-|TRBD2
CASSRAGGYGEQFF
TGTGCCAGCAGCAGAGCGGGAGGATATGGCGAGCAGTTCTTC
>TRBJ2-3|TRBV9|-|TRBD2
CASSALAATDTQYF
TGTGCCAGCAGCGCACTAGCGGCCACAGATACGCAGTATTTT
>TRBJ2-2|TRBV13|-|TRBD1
CASSPTGQGARGGELFF
TGTGCCAGCAGCCCCACCGGACAGGGGGCGCGGGGCGGGGAGCTGTTTTTT